This entry lists 27 T cell receptor beta chains sequenced from one sample in a study of T cells after yellow fever vaccination. TCRdb redid the calling of the 5' RACE reads with MiXCR, one entry per CDR3 protein. The sample includes approximately 510,000 distinct CDR3 sequences, roughly 22% of them seen just once. Here the sequenced sample was PBMCs, taken less than 25 days after the first yellow fever vaccination. These receptors all come from a man aged 18-30 years who received the YFV17D yellow fever vaccine.

V is TRBV4-2 and J is TRBJ1-2, with D perhaps matching TRBD1 (6 bases). The germline CDR1 and CDR2 sequences are LGHNA and YNFKEQ. V was cut by 8 bases and J by 7 bases, with 26 bases left in between. The CDR3 is 16 amino acids. This CDR3 is CASGKAEDRRRAGYTF. CDR3 nucleotide sequence: TGTGCCAGCGGCAAAGCTGAGGACAGACGGCGTGCTGGCTACACCTTC.

The rearrangement links TRBV5-6 to TRBJ2-3; 8 bases are shared with TRBD2. The CDR3 totals 16 residues. Germline lookup yields CDR1 SGHDT and CDR2 YYEEEE. V trimming: 0 bases; J trimming: 4 bases; junction bases outside the gene matches: 7. CDR3 nucleotide sequence: TGTGCCAGCAGCTTGGACACGGGGGGGTGGGCAGATACGCAGTATTTT. Residues: CASSLDTGGWADTQYF.

In this sample, this clonotype turned up a few times. The chain couples TRBV7-2 to TRBJ2-5; possibly TRBD1 for D (6 bases). The V and J ends lost 1 base and 0 bases respectively, with 6 bases between them. The CDR3 is 14 residues long. From germline, CDR1 is SGHTA and CDR2 FQGNSA. CDR3 in DNA: TGTGCCAGCAGCTTAGGGGGGCACCAAGAGACCCAGTACTTC. It yields the protein CASSLGGHQETQYF. The complete variable domain, with remaining parts taken from reference TRBV7-2 and TRBJ2-5, reads GAGVSQSPSNKVTEKGKDVELRCDPISGHTALYWYRQSLGQGLEFLIYFQGNSAPDKSGLPSDRFSAERTGGSVSTLTIQRTQQEDSAVYLCASSLGGHQETQYFGPGTRLLVL.

The gene calls are TRBV5-1 and TRBJ2-1; no reliable D call. The V gene lost 0 bases and the J gene lost 7 bases, with 14 bases spanning the gap. This CDR3 spans 15 amino acids. Germline V gene sequence: CDR1 SGHRS, CDR2 YFSETQ. The CDR3 DNA reads as TGCGCCAGCAGCTTGGCCGTGGGGTTTGTGAATGAGCAGTTCTTC. Its protein is CASSLAVGFVNEQFF.

In its sample, this clonotype was seen a few times. The CDR3 region is CASSPLSDRSSYNEQFF. The CDR3 DNA follows: TGTGCCAGCTCACCACTTTCCGACAGGAGCTCCTACAATGAGCAGTTCTTC. This rearrangement joins TRBV18 to TRBJ2-1, with D tentatively TRBD1 (6 bases). Germline CDR1 KGHSH, CDR2 LQKENI. There are 17 residues in the CDR3. V shed 1 base and J shed 0 bases, with 13 bases lying between them.

This clonotype was seen only a few times. This chain links TRBV6-5 with TRBJ2-7, with D perhaps assigned TRBD1 or TRBD2 (5 bases each). The CDR3 loop spans 13 amino acids. Germline V lookup: CDR1 MNHEY, CDR2 SVGAGI. Deletions cut 5 bases from V and 0 bases from J, with 8 bases between. CDR3 amino acids: CASSTGPSYEQYV. DNA of the CDR3: TGTGCCAGCAGTACGGGACCCTCCTACGAGCAGTACGTC.

The V call is TRBV6-1, the J call TRBJ2-2; TRBD1 matches 10 bases. The CDR3 spans 16 residues. Germline-derived CDR1 and CDR2 are MNHNS and SASEGT. V lost 4 bases to trimming and J lost 4 bases; unmatched junction nucleotides: 6. The CDR3, as DNA: TGTGCCAGCAGTGCGACAGGGGGCGCGGGCACCGGGGAGCTGTTTTTT. Amino acid sequence: CASSATGGAGTGELFF.

The rearrangement joins TRBV10-3 to TRBJ2-3; a weak D match, TRBD2 (6 bases). The germline gives CDR1 ENHRY, CDR2 SYGVKD. V lost 4 bases to trimming and J lost 8 bases, with 10 bases between them. There are 12 residues in the CDR3. The CDR3 bases are TGTGCCATCAGTGGGCGGGAAGCTACGCAGTATTTT. It codes for CAISGREATQYF.

The rearrangement uses TRBV5-1 and TRBJ2-2; TRBD2 aligns across 7 bases. The CDR3 loop spans 15 amino acids. V shed 5 bases, J shed 0 bases, and the junction held 4 bases outside the gene matches. CDR1 is SGHRS, CDR2 YFSETQ, per germline. For the CDR3, the DNA is TGCGCCAGCAGAATGGGACTAACGAACACCGGGGAGCTGTTTTTT. Its translation: CASRMGLTNTGELFF.

This clonotype has just a few counts. This sequence joins TRBV20-1 and TRBJ2-7; 13 positions match TRBD2. From germline, CDR1 is DFQATT and CDR2 SNEGSKA (reference sequence). The CDR3 totals 16 residues. With V trimmed by 3 bases and J by 6 bases, 11 bases remained unmatched. The CDR3 bases are TGCAGTGCTAGGGGCTTCCGAGGACTAGCGGGGGTCGAGCAGTACGTC. It yields the protein CSARGFRGLAGVEQYV.

The J gene is TRBJ1-4, the V gene TRBV20-1, with TRBD1 matching 7 bases. Per the germline V gene, CDR1 is DFQATT and CDR2 is SNEGSKA (reference sequence). With 6 bases clipped from V and 7 bases from J, the junction kept 8 bases outside the gene matches. The CDR3 has 13 amino acids. CDR3: CSAGGSWSEKLFF. CDR3 coding DNA: TGCAGTGCAGGGGGCTCGTGGAGTGAAAAACTGTTTTTT.

This clonotype was counted only a few times. The chain couples TRBV20-1 to TRBJ2-5; TRBD1 agrees at 8 bases. Losses at the gene ends were 5 bases for V and 4 bases for J; bases not matched to a gene: 6. Germline CDR1 reads DFQATT; CDR2 reads SNEGSKA (reference sequence). This CDR3 comprises 13 residues. This chain's CDR3 is CSASRTGLETQYF. The CDR3 region has the DNA TGCAGTGCTTCTCGGACAGGGCTAGAGACCCAGTACTTC.

There are a few counts of this clonotype. The genes are TRBV20-1 and TRBJ2-4; D is possibly TRBD1 or TRBD2 (5 bases each). Germline CDR1 reads DFQATT; CDR2 reads SNEGSKA (reference sequence). This CDR3 comprises 15 residues. V dropped 3 bases and J dropped 0 bases, with 12 bases sitting between them. The CDR3 region has the DNA TGCAGTGCTAGTGTCCCGGGGACAGCCAAAAACATTCAGTACTTC. The encoded protein is CSASVPGTAKNIQYF.

This clonotype was seen only a few times. The gene calls are TRBV11-2 and TRBJ1-4; the D is unclear. The V end lost 0 bases, the J end lost 10 bases, and 12 bases lay between the germline ends. Germline V CDR1 and CDR2: SGHAT, FQNNGV. CDR3 length: 14 residues. In DNA, the CDR3 is TGTGCCAGCAGCTTAGACGCAGCAGGAGGAAAACTGTTTTTT. Translating gives CASSLDAAGGKLFF.

This clonotype showed up many times. The CDR3 DNA is TGTGCCAGCAGCTTAGCGGAGGGGGCCTACAATGAGCAGTTCTTC. Its translation is CASSLAEGAYNEQFF. V gene TRBV7-6 combines with J gene TRBJ2-1; D tentatively reads TRBD1 or TRBD2 (6 bases each). V shed 0 bases and J shed 2 bases, with 8 bases lying between them. CDR1 is SGHVS, CDR2 FNYEAQ, per germline. The CDR3 totals 15 residues.

The chain joins TRBV10-3 to TRBJ2-2, with 10 bases aligning to TRBD2. With V trimmed by 4 bases and J by 2 bases, 4 bases remained unmatched. The germline gives CDR1 ENHRY, CDR2 SYGVKD. This CDR3 contains 16 residues. CDR3 residues: CAISGGLAVNTGELFF. The DNA of the CDR3 is TGTGCCATCAGTGGAGGACTAGCGGTCAACACCGGGGAGCTGTTTTTT.

This CDR3 reads CASSHEVRETQYF. In DNA form, the CDR3 reads TGTGCCAGCAGCCACGAGGTACGAGAGACCCAGTACTTC. The chain uses TRBV6-2 or TRBV6-3 and TRBJ2-5; no reliable D call. This CDR3 spans 13 amino acids. Germline CDR1 MNHEY, CDR2 SVGEGT. Trimming took 6 bases from V and 4 from J, leaving 12 bases between them.

This clonotype was detected a few times. CDR3 bases: TGTGCCAGCAGCTTGGGGGTCAGTCCCGACTATGGCTACACCTTC. This gives the protein CASSLGVSPDYGYTF. The J gene is TRBJ1-2, the V gene TRBV7-9, with D possibly being TRBD1 (5 bases). The CDR3 is 15 amino acids. Germline values: CDR1 SEHNR, CDR2 FQNEAQ (reference sequence). Trimming left V 3 bases short and J 3 bases short, with 14 bases between. Filled out from reference TRBV7-9 and TRBJ1-2, the complete variable domain reads DTGVSQNPRHKITKRGQNVTFRCDPISEHNRLYWYRQTLGQGPEFLTYFQNEAQLEKSRLLSDRFSAERPKGSFSTLEIQRTEQGDSAMYLCASSLGVSPDYGYTFGSGTRLTVV.

This chain links TRBV9 with TRBJ2-1; 7 bases are a match to TRBD1. With 4 bases clipped from V and 8 bases from J, the junction kept 15 bases outside the gene matches. The CDR3 is 16 residues long. The germline CDR1 and CDR2 sequences are SGDLS and YYNGEE. For the CDR3, the DNA is TGTGCCAGCAGCTATCGGAGCCGACAGGGTTTCGATGAGCAGTTCTTC. This codes for CASSYRSRQGFDEQFF.

V gene TRBV6-5 combines with J gene TRBJ1-6; D may be TRBD1 (5 bases). The germline V and J ends were trimmed by 1 base and 8 bases, with 12 bases remaining between them. The length of the CDR3 is 15 residues. Germline V gene data show CDR1 as MNHEY and CDR2 as SVGAGI. CDR3 nucleotide sequence: TGTGCCAGCAGTTACTTTGGGGGGTCCCATTCACCCCTCCACTTT. Its protein product is CASSYFGGSHSPLHF.

The rearrangement links TRBV27 to TRBJ2-7; tentatively, D is TRBD2 (7 bases). The CDR3 extends over 16 amino acids. The germline CDR1 and CDR2 sequences are MNHEY and SMNVEV (reference sequence). V was cut by 7 bases and J by 7 bases, with 26 bases left in between. The CDR3 region is CASNPLGLGTPWEQYV. In DNA form, the CDR3 reads TGTGCCAGCAATCCTCTCGGACTAGGGACACCTTGGGAGCAGTACGTC.

The chain uses TRBV7-9 and TRBJ2-2; no clear D. V lost 1 base and J lost 3, with 9 bases in between. Per the germline V gene, CDR1 is SEHNR and CDR2 is FQNEAQ (reference sequence). CDR3 length: 15 amino acids. In nucleotides, the CDR3 is TGTGCCAGCAGCTTAGGCCCCAGCCACACCGGGGAGCTGTTTTTT. It codes for CASSLGPSHTGELFF.

The gene calls are TRBV6-5 and TRBJ1-2; no firm D call. V was pared by 0 bases and J by 2 bases, with 7 bases between. The CDR3 has 14 amino acids. Germline CDR1 MNHEY, CDR2 SVGAGI. In nucleotides, the CDR3 is TGTGCCAGCAGTTACTCCTGGGAGAACTATGGCTACACCTTC. Its translation is CASSYSWENYGYTF.

This clonotype was seen only a few times. The genes are TRBV5-5 and TRBJ2-5, with D perhaps being TRBD1 or TRBD2 (6 bases each). CDR1 and CDR2 (germline): SGHKS, YYEKEE (reference sequence). The CDR3 sequence is 14 residues long. Trimming stripped 1 base from V and 5 bases from J, with 12 bases between. CDR3 DNA sequence: TGTGCCAGCAGCTTGCTCCGGGGGCGGGAGACCCAGTACTTC. This encodes CASSLLRGRETQYF. The full variable domain, completed using reference TRBV5-5 and TRBJ2-5, is DAGVTQSPTHLIKTRGQQVTLRCSPISGHKSVSWYQQVLGQGPQFIFQYYEKEERGRGNFPDRFSARQFPNYSSELNVNALLLGDSALYLCASSLLRGRETQYFGPGTRLLVL.

This chain uses TRBV20-1 with TRBJ1-1, with a possible D match to TRBD1 (5 bases). Between the trimmed V and J ends, which lost 3 bases and 3 bases, there was a span of 11 bases. The CDR3 runs to 13 residues. Germline CDR1 reads DFQATT; CDR2 reads SNEGSKA (reference sequence). The DNA for the CDR3 is TGCAGTGCTAGCGGGACTCTTGACACTGAAGCTTTCTTT. This encodes CSASGTLDTEAFF.

This clonotype has more than one count but fewer than ten. The chain combines TRBV20-1 with TRBJ1-2; D is uncertain. The length of the CDR3 is 12 residues. Trimming left V 7 bases short and J 4 bases short, with 13 bases between. Germline V lookup: CDR1 DFQATT, CDR2 SNEGSKA (reference sequence). The CDR3 DNA follows: TGCAGTGTCGGCGCAGAGCTCTATGGCTACACCTTC. It translates to CSVGAELYGYTF.

This clonotype has just a few counts. This chain's CDR3 is CASSPGAGSYEQYV. The CDR3 DNA reads as TGTGCCAGCTCACCAGGGGCAGGGTCCTACGAGCAGTACGTC. V gene TRBV18 combines with J gene TRBJ2-7, with a tentative D call TRBD1 (5 bases). This CDR3 has 14 residues. The germline gives CDR1 KGHSH, CDR2 LQKENI. V was shortened by 2 bases and J by 1 base, with 9 bases between the two germline ends.